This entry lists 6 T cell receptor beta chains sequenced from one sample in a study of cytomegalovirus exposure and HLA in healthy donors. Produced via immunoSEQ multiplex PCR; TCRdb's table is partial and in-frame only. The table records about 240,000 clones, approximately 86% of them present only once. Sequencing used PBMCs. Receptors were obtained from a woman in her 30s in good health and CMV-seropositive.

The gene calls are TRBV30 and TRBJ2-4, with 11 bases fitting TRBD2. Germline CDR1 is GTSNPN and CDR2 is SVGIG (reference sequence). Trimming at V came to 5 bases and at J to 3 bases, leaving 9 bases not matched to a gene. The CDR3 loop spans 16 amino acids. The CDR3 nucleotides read TGTGCCTGGGTTAGCGGGAGGGCAGGCGGCAAAAACATTCAGTACTTC. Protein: CAWVSGRAGGKNIQYF. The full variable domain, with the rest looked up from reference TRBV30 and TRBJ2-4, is SQTIHQWPATLVQPVGSPLSLECTVEGTSNPNLYWYRQAAGRGLQLLFYSVGIGQISSEVPQNLSASRPQDRQFILSSKKLLLSDSGFYLCAWVSGRAGGKNIQYFGAGTRLSVL.

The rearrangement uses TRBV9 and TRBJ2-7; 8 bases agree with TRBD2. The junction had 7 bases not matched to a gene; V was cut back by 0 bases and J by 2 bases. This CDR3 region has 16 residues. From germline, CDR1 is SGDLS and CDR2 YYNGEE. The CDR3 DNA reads TGTGCCAGCAGCGTAGTGAGGCGGGGGGACACCTACGAGCAGTACTTC. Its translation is CASSVVRRGDTYEQYF.

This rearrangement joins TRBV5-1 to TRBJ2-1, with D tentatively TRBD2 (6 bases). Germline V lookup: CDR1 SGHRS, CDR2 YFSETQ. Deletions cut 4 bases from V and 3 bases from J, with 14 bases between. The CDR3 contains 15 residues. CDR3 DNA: TGCGCCAGCAGCCTGGGAGGACTAAGCTACAATGAGCAGTTCTTC. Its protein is CASSLGGLSYNEQFF.

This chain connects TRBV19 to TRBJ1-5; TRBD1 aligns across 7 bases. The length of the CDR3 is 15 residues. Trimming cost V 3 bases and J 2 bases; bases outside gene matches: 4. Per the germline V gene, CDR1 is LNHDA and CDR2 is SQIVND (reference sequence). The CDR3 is CASSIYRGGNQPQHF. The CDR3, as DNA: TGTGCCAGTAGTATCTACAGGGGCGGCAATCAGCCCCAGCATTTT.

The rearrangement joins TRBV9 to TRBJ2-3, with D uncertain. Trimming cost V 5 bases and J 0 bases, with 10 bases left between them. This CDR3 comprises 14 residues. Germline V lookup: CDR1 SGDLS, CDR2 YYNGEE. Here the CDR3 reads CASRGGKSTDTQYF. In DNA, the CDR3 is TGTGCCAGCAGAGGCGGCAAAAGCACAGATACGCAGTATTTT.

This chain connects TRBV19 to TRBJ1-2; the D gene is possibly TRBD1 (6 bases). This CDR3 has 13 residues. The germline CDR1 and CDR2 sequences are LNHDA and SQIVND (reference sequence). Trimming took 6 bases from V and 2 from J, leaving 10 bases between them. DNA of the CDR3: TGTGCCAGTAGAATCAGGGGCAACTATGGCTACACCTTC. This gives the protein CASRIRGNYGYTF.